Following are 2 T cell receptor beta chains from one sample sequenced in a study of T cell responses to AZD1222 COVID-19 vaccine. The assay was immunoSEQ multiplex PCR, and TCRdb's table has in-frame clones only and misses some. Of more than 100,000 clones listed, more than 75% were seen once; the top ten hold just under 10%. The starting material was peripheral blood, obtained on day 0 of AZD1222 vaccination. The receptors here all came from an adult in good health.

The sample holds a few counts of this clone. The chain uses TRBV7-9 and TRBJ1-1; D gene uncertain. V lost 2 bases and J lost 0, with 7 bases in between. The CDR3 runs to 14 residues. Germline values: CDR1 SEHNR, CDR2 FQNEAQ (reference sequence). The CDR3 DNA sequence: TGTGCCAGCAGCTTAACTATAATGAACACTGAAGCTTTCTTT. Translated, it gives CASSLTIMNTEAFF.

V usage is TRBV4-1 and J usage is TRBJ1-5; 9 bases are a match to TRBD1. The V and J ends lost 8 bases and 4 bases, in that order; junction bases with no gene match: 6. The CDR3 has 14 amino acids. Germline CDR1 and CDR2: MGHRA and YSYEKL. Written as DNA, the CDR3 is TGCGCCAGCGGGGACAGGGTAAGTAATCAGCCCCAGCATTTT. It is translated as CASGDRVSNQPQHF.